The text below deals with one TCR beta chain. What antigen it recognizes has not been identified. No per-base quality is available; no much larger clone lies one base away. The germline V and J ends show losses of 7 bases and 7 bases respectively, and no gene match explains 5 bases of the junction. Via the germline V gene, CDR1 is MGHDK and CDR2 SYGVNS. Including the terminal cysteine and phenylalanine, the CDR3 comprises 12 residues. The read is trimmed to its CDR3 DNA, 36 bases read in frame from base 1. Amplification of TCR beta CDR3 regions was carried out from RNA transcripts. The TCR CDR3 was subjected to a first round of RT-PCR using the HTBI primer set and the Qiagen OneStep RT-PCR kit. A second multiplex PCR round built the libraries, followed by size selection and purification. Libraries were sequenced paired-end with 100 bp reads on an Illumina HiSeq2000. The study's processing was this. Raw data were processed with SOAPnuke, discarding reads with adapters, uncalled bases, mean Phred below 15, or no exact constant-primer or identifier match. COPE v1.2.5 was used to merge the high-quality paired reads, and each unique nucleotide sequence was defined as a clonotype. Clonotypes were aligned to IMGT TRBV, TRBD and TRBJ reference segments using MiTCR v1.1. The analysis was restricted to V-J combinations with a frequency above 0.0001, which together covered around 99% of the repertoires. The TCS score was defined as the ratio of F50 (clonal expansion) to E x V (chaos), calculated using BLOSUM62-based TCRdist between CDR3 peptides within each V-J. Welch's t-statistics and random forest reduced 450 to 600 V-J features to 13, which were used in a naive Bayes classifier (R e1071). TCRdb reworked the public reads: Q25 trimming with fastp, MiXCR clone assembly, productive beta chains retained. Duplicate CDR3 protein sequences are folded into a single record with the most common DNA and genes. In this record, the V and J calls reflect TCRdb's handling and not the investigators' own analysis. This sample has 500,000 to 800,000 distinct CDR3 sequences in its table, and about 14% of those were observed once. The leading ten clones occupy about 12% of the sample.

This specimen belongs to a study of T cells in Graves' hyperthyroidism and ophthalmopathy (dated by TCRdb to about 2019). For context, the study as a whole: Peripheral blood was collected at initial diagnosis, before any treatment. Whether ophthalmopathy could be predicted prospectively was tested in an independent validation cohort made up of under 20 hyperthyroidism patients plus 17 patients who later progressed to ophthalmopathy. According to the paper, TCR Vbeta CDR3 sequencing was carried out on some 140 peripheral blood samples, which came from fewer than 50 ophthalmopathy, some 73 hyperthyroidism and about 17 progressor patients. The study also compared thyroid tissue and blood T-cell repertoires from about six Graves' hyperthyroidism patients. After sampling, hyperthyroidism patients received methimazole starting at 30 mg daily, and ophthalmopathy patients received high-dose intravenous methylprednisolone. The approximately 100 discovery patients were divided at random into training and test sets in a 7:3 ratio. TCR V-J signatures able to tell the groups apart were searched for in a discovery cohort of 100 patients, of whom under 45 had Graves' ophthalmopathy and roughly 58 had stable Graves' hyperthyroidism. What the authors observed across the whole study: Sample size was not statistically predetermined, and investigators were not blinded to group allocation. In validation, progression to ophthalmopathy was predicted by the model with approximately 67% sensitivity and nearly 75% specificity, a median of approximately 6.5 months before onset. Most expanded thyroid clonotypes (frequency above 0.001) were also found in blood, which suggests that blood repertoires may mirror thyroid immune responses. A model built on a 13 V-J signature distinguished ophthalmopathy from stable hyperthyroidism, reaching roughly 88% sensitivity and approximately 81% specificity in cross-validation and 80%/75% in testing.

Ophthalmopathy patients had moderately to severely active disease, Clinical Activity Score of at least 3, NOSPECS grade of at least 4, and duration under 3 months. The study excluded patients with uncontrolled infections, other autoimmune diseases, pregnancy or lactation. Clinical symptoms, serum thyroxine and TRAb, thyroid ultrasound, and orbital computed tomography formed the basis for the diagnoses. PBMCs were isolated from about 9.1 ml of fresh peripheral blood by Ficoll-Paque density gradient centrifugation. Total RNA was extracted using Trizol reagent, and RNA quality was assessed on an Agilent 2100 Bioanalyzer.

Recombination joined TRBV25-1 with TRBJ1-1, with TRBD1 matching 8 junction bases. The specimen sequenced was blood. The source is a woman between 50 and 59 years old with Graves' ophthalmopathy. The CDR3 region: CASTDRVGEAFF. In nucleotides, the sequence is TGTGCCAGCACGGACAGGGTTGGTGAAGCTTTCTTT.